Detailed here is one T cell receptor (beta chain). These data belong to a study of cytomegalovirus exposure and HLA in healthy donors. Unmatched junction bases numbered 6, after V lost 5 bases and J lost 6 bases. CDR3 length: 15 residues. Germline V gene lookup returns CDR1 LNHDA and CDR2 SQIVND (reference sequence). The PCR was carried out with 60 Vbeta primers and 13 Jbeta primers. Sequenced by immunoSEQ multiplex PCR; TCRdb stores in-frame clones only, minus some. The table has around 180,000 clones, under 85% seen once. This chain links TRBV19 with TRBJ2-1; 11 bases agree with TRBD2. The TCR comes from a young man in good health and CMV-seronegative. Sequenced input: PBMCs. This CDR3 reads CASSPGTSGINEQFF. DNA for the CDR3: TGTGCCAGTAGTCCCGGGACTAGCGGAATCAATGAGCAGTTCTTC. Based on the CDR3 plus reference TRBV19 and TRBJ2-1, the full variable domain is DGGITQSPKYLFRKEGQNVTLSCEQNLNHDAMYWYRQDPGQGLRLIYYSQIVNDFQKGDIAEGYSVSREKKESFPLTVTSAQKNPTAFYLCASSPGTSGINEQFFGPGTRLTVL.